These 7 T cell receptor beta chains came from one sample sequenced in a study of T cells after yellow fever vaccination. TCRdb re-derived calls from the 5' RACE reads in MiXCR, one entry per CDR3 protein. Of 400,000 to 450,000 distinct CDR3 sequences in the sample, 18% were seen once. Sequencing used PBMCs, obtained before the yellow fever booster vaccination. Source of these receptors: a man aged 18 to 30 who received the YFV17D yellow fever vaccine.

This sequence joins TRBV7-9 and TRBJ1-2; 7 nucleotides agree with TRBD1. Germline V CDR1 and CDR2: SEHNR, FQNEAQ (reference sequence). Trimming removed 5 bases from V and 3 bases from J; junction bases left unmatched: 6. The CDR3 is made up of 14 amino acids. This chain's CDR3 is CASSIQGTHYGYTF. The DNA of the CDR3 is TGTGCCAGCAGCATACAGGGGACCCACTATGGCTACACCTTC.

This clonotype was counted only a few times. V and J are TRBV6-2 or TRBV6-3 and TRBJ2-4; TRBD1 might be the D (5 bases). Trimming pared 6 bases from V and 10 bases from J, leaving 19 bases between. The CDR3 has 14 residues. The germline CDR1 and CDR2 sequences are MNHEY and SVGEGT. CDR3 in DNA: TGTGCCAGCAGAGAGGTAGGGGTCGCCAAGATTCAGTACTTC. Its translation is CASREVGVAKIQYF.

This clonotype was recorded a few times. The J gene is TRBJ2-1, the V gene TRBV11-2, with 11 bases aligning to TRBD2. After removal of 3 bases from V and 9 bases from J, the junction contained 7 bases not matched to a gene. Germline-derived CDR1 and CDR2 are SGHAT and FQNNGV. This CDR3 contains 15 residues. The CDR3: CASSFGSGGASEQFF. CDR3 DNA: TGTGCCAGCAGCTTCGGTAGCGGGGGGGCGAGTGAGCAGTTCTTC. The whole variable domain, remainder taken from reference TRBV11-2 and TRBJ2-1, is EAGVAQSPRYKIIEKRQSVAFWCNPISGHATLYWYQQILGQGPKLLIQFQNNGVVDDSQLPKDRFSAERLKGVDSTLKIQPAKLEDSAVYLCASSFGSGGASEQFFGPGTRLTVL.

This chain uses TRBV20-1 with TRBJ2-5; D is uncertain. Germline V gene data show CDR1 as DFQATT and CDR2 as SNEGSKA (reference sequence). The CDR3 extends over 13 amino acids. Trimming took off 5 bases at V and 0 bases at J, with 10 bases between the two ends. For the CDR3, the DNA is TGCAGTGCTCAGAGGCCAGACCAAGAGACCCAGTACTTC. It is translated as CSAQRPDQETQYF.

This sequence joins TRBV20-1 and TRBJ2-1, with 7 bases aligning to TRBD2. CDR3 length: 12 amino acids. CDR1 is DFQATT and CDR2 is SNEGSKA in the germline V gene (reference sequence). The V gene end was trimmed by 3 bases and the J gene end by 9 bases; junction bases not matched to a gene: 5. For the CDR3, the DNA is TGCAGTGCTAGTACTAGCGTTGGTGAGCAGTTCTTC. The encoded protein is CSASTSVGEQFF.

The table lists this clonotype with a few counts. CDR3 nucleotides: TGTGCCAGCTCTCAGGACAAGATACAAGCTTTCTTT. It translates to CASSQDKIQAFF. The chain carries TRBV18 and TRBJ1-1, with TRBD1 as a possible D gene (5 bases). CDR1 and CDR2 (germline): KGHSH, LQKENI. V lost 6 bases and J 9 bases, leaving 14 bases between the germline ends. The CDR3 is 12 amino acids.

The sample holds a few counts of this clonotype. The chain carries TRBV4-2 and TRBJ2-3, with 9 positions matching TRBD2. V gave up 4 bases and J gave up 4 bases; unmatched junction bases: 9. The germline V gene encodes CDR1 LGHNA and CDR2 YNFKEQ. CDR3 size: 16 residues. CDR3 region: CASSPVFSGGADTQYF. The DNA for the CDR3 is TGTGCCAGCAGCCCTGTCTTTAGCGGGGGCGCAGATACGCAGTATTTT.